This TCR beta chain was recovered during a study of read filtering for tumor transcriptome and immune sequencing. Looking at the study overall: Patients were approximately 17 male and 11 to 15 female, mean age roughly 70 years, range about 45 to 85.

The library was built from about 400 ng RNA with molecular barcoded adaptors for alpha/delta and beta/gamma chains. TCRdb independently ran MiXCR on the reads; one entry per CDR3 protein. The table has roughly 82,000 distinct CDR3 sequences, over 9% seen once. This clonotype was seen at least ten times. The ends were cut back, 3 bases at V and 1 base at J, with 13 bases in the middle. CDR1 and CDR2 (germline): SGDLS, YYNGEE. The CDR3 has 15 residues. This TCR came from a donor aged 40 or older with multiple myeloma. The sample comprised a population of CD138-negative cells sorted from bone marrow. The J gene is TRBJ1-1, the V gene TRBV9; weak D call: TRBD1 (6 bases). The DNA for the CDR3 is TGTGCCAGCAGCGCTACCGGGACACCGAACACTGAAGCTTTCTTT. Protein product: CASSATGTPNTEAFF.